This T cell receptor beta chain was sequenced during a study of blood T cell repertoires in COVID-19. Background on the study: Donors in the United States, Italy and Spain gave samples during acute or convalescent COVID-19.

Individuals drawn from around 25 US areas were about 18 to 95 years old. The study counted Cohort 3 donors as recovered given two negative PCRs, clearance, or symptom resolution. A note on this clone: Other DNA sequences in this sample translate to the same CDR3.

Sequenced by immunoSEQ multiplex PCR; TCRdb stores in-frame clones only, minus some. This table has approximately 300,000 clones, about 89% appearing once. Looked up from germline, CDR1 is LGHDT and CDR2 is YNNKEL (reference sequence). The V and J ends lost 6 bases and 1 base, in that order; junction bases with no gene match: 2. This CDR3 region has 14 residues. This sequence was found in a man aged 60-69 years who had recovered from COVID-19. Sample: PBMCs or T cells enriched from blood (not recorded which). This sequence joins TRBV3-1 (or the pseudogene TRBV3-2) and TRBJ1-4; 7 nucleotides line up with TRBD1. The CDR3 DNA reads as TGTGCCAGCAGTCGACAGGGAACTAATGAAAAACTGTTTTTT. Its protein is CASSRQGTNEKLFF.